This entry features one T cell receptor beta chain sequence. Its target is unknown. This entry is derived from a study of cytomegalovirus exposure and HLA in healthy donors. It was with 60 Vbeta and 13 Jbeta primers that the PCR ran. Sequencing was performed with immunoSEQ multiplex PCR; in TCRdb, only in-frame clones are kept and a portion is missing. The sample yields roughly 160,000 clones, about two thirds seen once. General study results and limits: From TCR beta sequences, most subjects' HLA-A and HLA-B alleles were reportedly predicted accurately. Later genetic work tied a missense DCLRE1C variant to beta-chain V and J trimming. The authors confirmed in vitro that a few CMV-associated chains were specific for CMV antigens.

This sequence originates from a woman in her 30s in good health and CMV-seronegative. The sequenced sample consisted of PBMCs.

The CDR3 protein is CASSLRTIEETQYF. DNA for the CDR3: TGTGCCAGCAGCTTGCGGACAATTGAAGAGACCCAGTACTTC. The V and J genes are TRBV5-8 and TRBJ2-5; D might be TRBD1 (5 bases). Per the germline V gene, CDR1 is SGHTS and CDR2 is YDEGEE. Trimming pared 1 base from V and 3 bases from J, leaving 10 bases between. The CDR3 loop spans 14 amino acids.